The clone carrying this T cell receptor (beta chain) has only one observation. The antigen remains unidentified. In the PCR, 60 Vbeta and 13 Jbeta primers were used. Sequencing was performed with immunoSEQ multiplex PCR; in TCRdb, only in-frame clones are kept and a portion is missing. The sample lists about 110,000 clones, around 86% occurring once. The sample belongs to a study of cytomegalovirus exposure and HLA in healthy donors. Germline V gene lookup returns CDR1 SGHRS and CDR2 YFSETQ. The ends were cut back, 0 bases at V and 3 bases at J, with 13 bases in the middle. The CDR3 extends over 16 amino acids. Study-level results: Associated with cytomegalovirus, according to the listing, were 150 to 200 TCR beta chains. One variant, a missense change in DCLRE1C, was linked in a later analysis to TCR beta V- and J-gene trimming.

The chain is built from TRBV5-1 and TRBJ1-3, with TRBD1 as a possible D gene (6 bases). Sequenced sample: PBMCs. This sequence was found in a man aged 40-55 years in good health and CMV-seronegative. CDR3 sequence (DNA): TGCGCCAGCAGCTTGGAGGGGGGGAAAGGTGGAAACACCATATATTTT. Amino acids: CASSLEGGKGGNTIYF.